This T cell receptor beta chain was observed in a study of molecular identifiers for immune sequencing clone quantification. Background on the study: RNA, taken in replicates from around 18,000 or 91,000 naive CD8 cells, was split five ways, with four sequenced.

Using its own MiXCR run on the PCR reads, TCRdb lists one record per CDR3 protein. The sample holds 97,000 or so distinct CDR3 sequences, approximately 24% seen once. Libraries for naive CD8 T cells, which were made from approximately 20,000 to 980,000 sorted cells, drew on 10%, 30% or 50% of the RNA. V trimming: 3 bases; J trimming: 8 bases; junction bases outside the gene matches: 9. CDR1 and CDR2 (germline): SGDLS, YYNGEE. The CDR3 totals 17 residues. The study, taken as a whole, reports: For effector cells, clones above 20 RNA copies held over 98% of molecules; for naive cells, under 1%.

On this clonotype: Its antigen is not known.

Sequencing was done on a sample of naive CD8+ T cells from blood, with Jurkat cell RNA spiked in. Subset described: FACS-sorted CD8+CD4-CCR7+CD45RA+ naive T cells. This rearrangement joins TRBV9 to TRBJ2-1; 15 bases match TRBD2. The source is a human donor in good health. Some libraries in this study had Jurkat cell RNA spiked in. CDR3 protein: CASSGEGLAGGIDEQFF. The CDR3, as DNA: TGTGCCAGCAGCGGGGAGGGACTAGCGGGAGGCATCGATGAGCAGTTCTTC.